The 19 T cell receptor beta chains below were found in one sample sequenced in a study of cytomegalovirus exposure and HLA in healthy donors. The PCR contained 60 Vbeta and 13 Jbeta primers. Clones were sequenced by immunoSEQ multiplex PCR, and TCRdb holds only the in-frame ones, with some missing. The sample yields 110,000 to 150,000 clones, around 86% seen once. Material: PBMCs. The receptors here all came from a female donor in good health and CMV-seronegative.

CDR3 nucleotides: TGTGCCACTGCCTTAGCGGGAGGGAACAATGAGCAGTTCTTC. Translation gives CATALAGGNNEQFF. The rearrangement links TRBV7-9 to TRBJ2-1, with TRBD2 matching 11 bases. The CDR3 spans 14 residues. The V gene end was trimmed by 10 bases and the J gene end by 5 bases; junction bases not matched to a gene: 7. Germline values: CDR1 SEHNR, CDR2 FQNEAQ (reference sequence).

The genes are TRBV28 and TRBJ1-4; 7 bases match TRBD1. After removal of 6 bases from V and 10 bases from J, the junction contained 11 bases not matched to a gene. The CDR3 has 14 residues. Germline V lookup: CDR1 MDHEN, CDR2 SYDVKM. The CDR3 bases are TGTGCCAGCAGCCCCGACAGGGTCGGAGGAAAACTGTTTTTT. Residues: CASSPDRVGGKLFF.

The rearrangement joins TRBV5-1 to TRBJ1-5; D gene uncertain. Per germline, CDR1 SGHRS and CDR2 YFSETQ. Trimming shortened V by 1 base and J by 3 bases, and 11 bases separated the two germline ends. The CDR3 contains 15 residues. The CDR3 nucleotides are TGCGCCAGCAGCTTGAATGGGCGGGACAATCAGCCCCAGCATTTT. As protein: CASSLNGRDNQPQHF.

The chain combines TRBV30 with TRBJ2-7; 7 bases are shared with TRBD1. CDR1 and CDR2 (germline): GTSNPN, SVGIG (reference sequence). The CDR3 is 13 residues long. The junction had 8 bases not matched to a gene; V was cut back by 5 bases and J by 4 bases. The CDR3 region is CAWLGGPLYEQYF. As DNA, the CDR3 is TGTGCCTGGTTAGGGGGCCCGCTATACGAGCAGTACTTC.

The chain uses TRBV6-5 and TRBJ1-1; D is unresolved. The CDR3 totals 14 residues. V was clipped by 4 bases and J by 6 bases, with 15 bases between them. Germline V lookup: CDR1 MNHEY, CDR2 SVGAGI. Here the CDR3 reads CASSSPPEGAEAFF. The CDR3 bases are TGTGCCAGCAGTTCCCCCCCTGAGGGTGCTGAAGCTTTCTTT.

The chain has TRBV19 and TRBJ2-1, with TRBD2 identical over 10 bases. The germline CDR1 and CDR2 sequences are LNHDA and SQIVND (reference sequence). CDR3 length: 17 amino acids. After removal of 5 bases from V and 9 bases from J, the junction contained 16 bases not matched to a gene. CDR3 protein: CASSQASGSTLKGEQFF. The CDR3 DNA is TGTGCCAGTAGTCAGGCTAGCGGGAGTACGTTGAAGGGTGAGCAGTTCTTC.

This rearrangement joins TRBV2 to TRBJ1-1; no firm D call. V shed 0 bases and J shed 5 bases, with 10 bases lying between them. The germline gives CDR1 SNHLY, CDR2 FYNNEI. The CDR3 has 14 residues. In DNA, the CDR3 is TGTGCCAGCAGTGAAGCGCGGGGAAGGACTGAAGCTTTCTTT. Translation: CASSEARGRTEAFF.

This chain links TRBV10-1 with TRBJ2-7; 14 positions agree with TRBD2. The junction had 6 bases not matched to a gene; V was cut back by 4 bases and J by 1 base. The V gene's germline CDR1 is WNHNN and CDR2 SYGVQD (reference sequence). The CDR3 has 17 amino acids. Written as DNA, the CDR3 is TGCGCCAGCAGTGGTGAGGGGACTAGCGGGAGTTCCTACGAGCAGTACTTC. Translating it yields CASSGEGTSGSSYEQYF.

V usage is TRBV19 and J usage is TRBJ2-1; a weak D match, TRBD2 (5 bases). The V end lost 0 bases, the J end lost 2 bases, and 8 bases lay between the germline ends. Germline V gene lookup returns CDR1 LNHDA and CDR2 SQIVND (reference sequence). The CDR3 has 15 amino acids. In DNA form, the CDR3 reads TGTGCCAGTAGTATAGACGAGGGAGCCTACAATGAGCAGTTCTTC. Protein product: CASSIDEGAYNEQFF.

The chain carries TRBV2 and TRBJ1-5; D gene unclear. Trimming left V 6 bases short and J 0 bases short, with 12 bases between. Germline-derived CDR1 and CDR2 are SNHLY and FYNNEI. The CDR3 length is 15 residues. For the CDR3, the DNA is TGTGCCAGCAGCCCAGGCGCAAATAGCAATCAGCCCCAGCATTTT. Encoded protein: CASSPGANSNQPQHF. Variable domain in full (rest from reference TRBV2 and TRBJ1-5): EPEVTQTPSHQVTQMGQEVILRCVPISNHLYFYWYRQILGQKVEFLVSFYNNEISEKSEIFDDQFSVERPDGSNFTLKIRSTKLEDSAMYFCASSPGANSNQPQHFGDGTRLSIL.

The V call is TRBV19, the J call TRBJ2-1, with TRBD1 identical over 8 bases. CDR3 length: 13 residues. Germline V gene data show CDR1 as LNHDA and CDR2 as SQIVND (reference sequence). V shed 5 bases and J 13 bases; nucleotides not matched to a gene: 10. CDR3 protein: CASSPGQGLGQFF. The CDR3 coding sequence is TGTGCCAGTAGTCCCGGACAGGGCCTCGGCCAGTTCTTC.

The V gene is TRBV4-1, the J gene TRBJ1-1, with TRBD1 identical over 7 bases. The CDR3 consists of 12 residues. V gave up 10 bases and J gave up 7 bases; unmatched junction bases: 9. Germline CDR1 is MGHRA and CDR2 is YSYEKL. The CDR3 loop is CATEGGADEAFF. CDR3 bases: TGCGCCACCGAAGGGGGCGCGGATGAAGCTTTCTTT.

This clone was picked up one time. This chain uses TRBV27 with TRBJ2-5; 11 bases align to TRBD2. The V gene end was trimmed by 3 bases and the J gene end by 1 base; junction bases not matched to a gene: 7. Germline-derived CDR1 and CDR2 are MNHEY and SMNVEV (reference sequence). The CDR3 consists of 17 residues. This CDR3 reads CASSLGLAENLQETQYF. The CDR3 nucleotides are TGTGCCAGCAGTTTGGGACTAGCGGAGAATCTCCAAGAGACCCAGTACTTC.

The CDR3 sequence: CASSEAARWEAFF. The CDR3 nucleotides are TGTGCCAGCAGTGAGGCGGCCCGCTGGGAAGCTTTCTTT. The gene calls are TRBV25-1 and TRBJ1-1; D unclear. Germline assignment: CDR1 MGHDK and CDR2 SYGVNS. V lost 3 bases, J lost 8 bases, and 13 bases lay in between. The CDR3 sequence is 13 residues long.

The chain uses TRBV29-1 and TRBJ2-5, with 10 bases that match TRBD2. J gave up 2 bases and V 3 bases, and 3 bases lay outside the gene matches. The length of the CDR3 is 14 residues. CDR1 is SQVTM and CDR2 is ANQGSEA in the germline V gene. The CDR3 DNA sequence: TGCAGCGTTGATAGCGGGAGGCCGCAAGAGACCCAGTACTTC. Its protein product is CSVDSGRPQETQYF.

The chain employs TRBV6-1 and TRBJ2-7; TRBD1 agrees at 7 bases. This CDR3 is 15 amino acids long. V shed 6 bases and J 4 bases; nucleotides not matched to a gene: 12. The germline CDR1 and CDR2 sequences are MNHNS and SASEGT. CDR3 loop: CASRSRDRDSYEQYF. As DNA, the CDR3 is TGTGCCAGCAGGAGCCGGGACAGAGATTCTTACGAGCAGTACTTC.

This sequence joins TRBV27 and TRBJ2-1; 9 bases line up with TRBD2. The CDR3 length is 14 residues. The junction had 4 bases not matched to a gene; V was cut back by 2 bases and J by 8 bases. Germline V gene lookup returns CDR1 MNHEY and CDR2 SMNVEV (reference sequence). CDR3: CASSLRGTSHEQFF. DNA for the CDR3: TGTGCCAGCAGTTTACGAGGGACTAGCCATGAGCAGTTCTTC.

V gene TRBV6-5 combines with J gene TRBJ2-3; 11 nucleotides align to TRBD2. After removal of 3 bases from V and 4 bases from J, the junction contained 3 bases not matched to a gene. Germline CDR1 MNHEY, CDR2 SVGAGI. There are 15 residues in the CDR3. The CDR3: CASSYTSGSPDTQYF. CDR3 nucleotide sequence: TGTGCCAGCAGTTATACTAGCGGGAGCCCAGATACGCAGTATTTT.

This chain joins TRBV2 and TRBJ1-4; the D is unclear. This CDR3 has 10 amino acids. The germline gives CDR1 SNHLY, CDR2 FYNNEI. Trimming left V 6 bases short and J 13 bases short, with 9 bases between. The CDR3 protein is CASRLEGLFF. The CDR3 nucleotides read TGTGCCAGCAGACTGGAGGGACTGTTTTTT.